A selection of T cell receptor beta chains follows, all from one sample in a study of identical twins. TCRdb reprocessed the 5' RACE reads with MiXCR, giving one entry per CDR3 protein. The sample has approximately 1.8 million distinct CDR3 sequences, more than 30% seen once; the top ten hold about 0.3%. The specimen was cord blood. The receptors were sampled from a newborn girl in good health. The CDR3 runs from the conserved cysteine through the conserved F or W. Each record gives: V gene, J gene, D gene, clone size, CDR3 protein, CDR3 DNA. The D gene is left open where the match is weak. Only some rows state a clone size, as once, few, many or a class for expanded clones.

>TRBV6-1|TRBJ2-3|NA|NA
CASSGQGRGLRDTQYF
TGTGCCAGCAGTGGACAGGGTCGGGGGCTACGGGATACGCAGTATTTT
>TRBV10-3|TRBJ2-6|NA|many
CAISALTGANVLTF
TGTGCCATCAGTGCTCTTACTGGGGCCAACGTCCTGACTTTC
>TRBV10-3|TRBJ2-3|TRBD2|NA
CAISRSGGSTDTQYF
TGTGCCATCAGTCGGAGCGGGGGCAGCACAGATACGCAGTATTTT
>TRBV6-1|TRBJ1-1|NA|NA
CASSESRQVEAFF
TGTGCCAGCAGTGAATCCCGACAGGTTGAAGCTTTCTTT
>TRBV12-3/TRBV12-4|TRBJ2-2|TRBD2|few
CASTAGTKAGELFF
TGTGCCAGCACCGCCGGGACTAAGGCCGGGGAGCTGTTTTTT
>TRBV3-1|TRBJ2-1|TRBD2|few
CASRLRGGQSSEQFF
TGTGCCAGCAGGCTCCGGGGGGGCCAGTCAAGCGAGCAGTTCTTC
>TRBV29-1|TRBJ2-5|NA|many
CSGRTGRDQYF
TGCAGCGGTCGGACAGGGAGGGACCAGTACTTC
>TRBV29-1|TRBJ2-7|TRBD1|NA
CSVWDRGYEQYF
TGCAGCGTCTGGGACAGGGGTTACGAGCAGTACTTC
>TRBV18|TRBJ2-1|TRBD2|few
CASSPTSGSTGEQFF
TGTGCCAGCTCACCGACTAGCGGGAGCACTGGTGAGCAGTTCTTC
>TRBV7-9|TRBJ2-3|NA|NA
CASSSPGWARESTDTQYF
TGTGCCAGCAGCTCGCCTGGCTGGGCCCGGGAGAGCACAGATACGCAGTATTTT
>TRBV7-6|TRBJ2-5|TRBD2|few
CASSPSLAGTAYNEQYF
TGTGCCAGCAGCCCTTCACTAGCGGGGACAGCTTACAATGAGCAGTACTTC
>TRBV7-9|TRBJ1-2|NA|few
CASSFKSLPSGYTF
TGTGCCAGCAGCTTCAAATCTCTCCCCAGTGGCTACACCTTC
>TRBV2|TRBJ2-3|NA|NA
CASESVDTQYF
TGTGCCAGCGAGTCGGTAGATACGCAGTATTTT
>TRBV24-1|TRBJ2-3|NA|NA
CATSVRLGSDTQYF
TGTGCCACCAGTGTCCGTTTAGGATCAGATACGCAGTATTTT
>TRBV24-1|TRBJ1-2|NA|NA
CATSDSIDGYTF
TGTGCCACCAGTGATTCGATTGATGGCTACACCTTC
>TRBV4-2|TRBJ2-1|TRBD1|NA
CASSQDRGLKNEQFF
TGTGCCAGCAGCCAGGACAGGGGCCTAAAGAATGAGCAGTTCTTC
>TRBV25-1|TRBJ1-2|TRBD1|few
CASSPGTGIHGYTF
TGTGCCAGCAGTCCCGGGACAGGGATCCATGGCTACACCTTC
>TRBV10-2|TRBJ2-7|NA|many
CASTPILYEQYF
TGCGCCAGCACCCCTATTCTCTACGAGCAGTACTTC
>TRBV5-5|TRBJ2-3|TRBD2|NA
CASSIPLARSDTQYF
TGTGCCAGCAGCATCCCACTAGCGAGGTCAGATACGCAGTATTTT
>TRBV5-1|TRBJ2-3|NA|few
CASSPLGTSATDTQYF
TGCGCCAGCAGCCCACTGGGGACATCTGCCACAGATACGCAGTATTTT
>TRBV7-2|TRBJ1-5|NA|NA
CASSLGAVYSNQPQHF
TGTGCCAGCAGCTTAGGGGCAGTCTATAGCAATCAGCCCCAGCATTTT
>TRBV6-1|TRBJ2-3|NA|NA
CASSPWAGESDTQYF
TGTGCCAGCAGCCCCTGGGCAGGAGAGTCGGATACGCAGTATTTT
>TRBV4-2|TRBJ2-7|TRBD2|few
CASSLVGEGLHEQYF
TGTGCCAGCAGCCTTGTAGGGGAGGGCCTCCACGAGCAGTACTTC
>TRBV14|TRBJ2-5|NA|NA
CASSQVRTYQETQYF
TGTGCCAGCAGCCAAGTGCGTACGTACCAAGAGACCCAGTACTTC
>TRBV27|TRBJ1-5|NA|many
CASSYRGGGSNQPQHF
TGTGCCAGCAGTTATAGGGGCGGAGGAAGCAATCAGCCCCAGCATTTT
>TRBV20-1|TRBJ2-1|NA|NA
CSARVMGNLAYNEQFF
TGCAGTGCTAGAGTTATGGGGAATCTGGCTTACAATGAGCAGTTCTTC
>TRBV10-3|TRBJ2-7|NA|NA
CAASDHYEQYF
TGTGCCGCCTCGGACCACTACGAGCAGTACTTC
>TRBV20-1|TRBJ2-7|NA|NA
CSASNRASSYEQYF
TGCAGTGCTAGTAACAGGGCAAGCTCCTACGAGCAGTACTTC
>TRBV4-1|TRBJ1-1|TRBD1|NA
CASSQPGQGRANTEAFF
TGCGCCAGCAGCCAACCGGGACAGGGAAGAGCGAACACTGAAGCTTTCTTT
>TRBV5-6|TRBJ2-1|NA|few
CASSLGQGSHEQFF
TGTGCCAGCAGCTTGGGGCAGGGGTCCCATGAGCAGTTCTTC
>TRBV27|TRBJ2-4|NA|NA
CASSPRTTSYEQHF
TGTGCCAGCAGTCCGCGGACTACCTCATACGAGCAGCACTTC
>TRBV20-1|TRBJ2-1|TRBD2|many
CSAPSGRLNEQFF
TGCAGTGCCCCTAGCGGGAGATTGAATGAGCAGTTCTTC
>TRBV12-3/TRBV12-4|TRBJ1-1|TRBD1|few
CASSSPTGVRGGTVEAFF
TGTGCCAGCAGTTCACCGACAGGGGTGAGAGGGGGAACGGTTGAAGCTTTCTTT
>TRBV28|TRBJ2-5|TRBD1|few
CASSLTGTGSKETQYF
TGTGCCAGCAGTCTAACGGGGACAGGGTCCAAAGAGACCCAGTACTTC
>TRBV20-1|TRBJ2-2|TRBD2|few
CSASVLAGTGELFF
TGCAGTGCTAGTGTACTAGCGGGGACCGGGGAGCTGTTTTTT
>TRBV5-1|TRBJ1-2|TRBD1|few
CASSLPGTGIYGYTF
TGCGCCAGCAGCTTACCCGGGACAGGGATCTATGGCTACACCTTC
>TRBV20-1|TRBJ2-5|NA|NA
CSARNRRGRKSGETQYF
TGCAGTGCTAGAAATCGGCGAGGAAGAAAGAGTGGAGAGACCCAGTACTTC
>TRBV15|TRBJ2-7|NA|NA
CATSRELSGLREQYF
TGTGCCACCAGCAGAGAATTATCAGGACTTCGCGAGCAGTACTTC
>TRBV2|TRBJ2-1|TRBD2|NA
CASSEGLAGGPLQLYNEQFF
TGTGCCAGCAGTGAGGGACTAGCGGGAGGGCCTCTCCAGTTGTACAATGAGCAGTTCTTC
>TRBV20-1|TRBJ1-4|TRBD1|NA
CSARGRQGAYEKLFF
TGCAGTGCTAGAGGGCGACAGGGGGCCTATGAAAAACTGTTTTTT
>TRBV30|TRBJ1-4|NA|NA
CAWSVPGQGIGEKLFF
TGTGCCTGGAGTGTACCGGGGCAGGGAATTGGTGAAAAACTGTTTTTT
>TRBV6-6|TRBJ1-1|NA|NA
CAAGNGYTEAFF
TGTGCCGCGGGGAATGGGTACACTGAAGCTTTCTTT
>TRBV6-1|TRBJ2-3|TRBD1|NA
CASSTQGAVTDTQYF
TGTGCCAGCAGCACACAGGGGGCGGTTACAGATACGCAGTATTTT
>TRBV28|TRBJ1-1|NA|NA
CASSWGGRNTEAFF
TGTGCCAGCAGTTGGGGGGGCAGGAACACTGAAGCTTTCTTT
>TRBV27|TRBJ2-5|NA|few
CASSLVLGWEQYF
TGTGCCAGCAGTTTAGTTCTGGGTTGGGAGCAGTACTTC
>TRBV20-1|TRBJ1-2|NA|NA
CRTRQEDTF
TGCAGGACTAGACAGGAGGACACCTTC
>TRBV29-1|TRBJ2-7|NA|many
CSVEVGGGPYEQYF
TGCAGCGTTGAAGTAGGAGGGGGCCCCTACGAGCAGTACTTC
>TRBV4-2|TRBJ2-5|NA|NA
CASSQDRHGPKETQYF
TGTGCCAGCAGCCAAGACCGGCACGGACCCAAAGAGACCCAGTACTTC
>TRBV29-1|TRBJ2-1|NA|NA
CSVEARSYNEQFF
TGCAGCGTTGAGGCTCGCTCCTACAATGAGCAGTTCTTC
>TRBV5-1|TRBJ2-3|TRBD1|NA
CASSLALDRGTDTQYF
TGCGCCAGCAGCTTGGCCTTGGACAGGGGAACAGATACGCAGTATTTT
>TRBV18|TRBJ2-3|TRBD2|NA
CASSPQGLAGGGDTQYF
TGTGCCAGCTCACCTCAGGGTCTAGCGGGAGGCGGAGATACGCAGTATTTT
>TRBV27|TRBJ2-4|NA|NA
CASSFAQGLAKNIQYF
TGTGCCAGCAGTTTCGCACAGGGACTAGCCAAAAACATTCAGTACTTC
>TRBV4-1|TRBJ2-6|TRBD1|NA
CASSNRDRAFSGANVLTF
TGCGCCAGCAGTAACCGGGACAGGGCTTTCTCTGGGGCCAACGTCCTGACTTTC
>TRBV5-1|TRBJ2-3|NA|NA
CASRFPRTDTQYF
TGCGCCAGCAGATTTCCTAGAACAGATACGCAGTATTTT
>TRBV6-1|TRBJ1-5|NA|NA
CASSGQWGAGQPQHF
TGTGCCAGCAGTGGGCAATGGGGGGCGGGTCAGCCCCAGCATTTT
>TRBV24-1|TRBJ2-1|TRBD2|few
CATSTSGTYNEQFF
TGTGCCACCAGTACTAGCGGGACTTACAATGAGCAGTTCTTC
>TRBV20-1|TRBJ2-7|NA|few
CSARGWDLYEQYF
TGCAGTGCTAGAGGATGGGATCTCTACGAGCAGTACTTC